The 7 T cell receptor beta chains below come from one sample, sequenced in a study of regulatory T cells in long-lasting Graves disease. According to the study, TCR beta libraries were built with iRepertoire HTBI primers and CDR3-region Arm-PCR. TCRdb independently ran MiXCR on the multiplex PCR reads; one entry per CDR3 protein. The table has 300,000 to 400,000 distinct CDR3 sequences, 18% seen once. Sample time point: newly diagnosed GD, antithyroid drugs for less than 3 months. TCR sequences were obtained from RNA taken from PBMCs. The sample here was peripheral blood mononuclear cells (PBMCs), taken at new diagnosis, from a patient treated with antithyroid drugs. Source of these receptors: a female donor with Graves disease.

Only a few counts were recorded for this clonotype. In DNA form, the CDR3 reads TGCAGTGCCGCAGGACTAGCGGGCCAAGAGACCCAGTACTTC. Its translation is CSAAGLAGQETQYF. V gene TRBV20-1 combines with J gene TRBJ2-5; TRBD2 matches at 11 bases. CDR3 length equals 14 residues. Germline CDR1 is DFQATT and CDR2 is SNEGSKA (reference sequence). V shed 6 bases, J shed 1 base, and the junction held 4 bases outside the gene matches.

This clonotype showed up just a few times. J is TRBJ2-6 and V is TRBV20-1; 7 bases align to TRBD1. V lost 0 bases to trimming and J lost 0 bases; unmatched junction nucleotides: 8. Per germline, CDR1 DFQATT and CDR2 SNEGSKA (reference sequence). This CDR3 comprises 18 residues. This CDR3 reads CSARETGTALSGANVLTF. CDR3 nucleotides: TGCAGTGCTAGAGAAACCGGGACAGCACTCTCTGGGGCCAACGTCCTGACTTTC.

This clonotype occurred many times. The V call is TRBV12-5, the J call TRBJ2-5, with 9 bases identical to TRBD1. The CDR3 covers 15 residues. V trimming: 0 bases; J trimming: 14 bases; junction bases outside the gene matches: 13. Germline CDR1 and CDR2: LGHNT and FRNRAP. Here the CDR3 reads CASGLVRGGQGRSYF. The CDR3 nucleotides are TGTGCTAGTGGTTTGGTACGGGGAGGACAGGGGAGGAGTTACTTC. Using reference TRBV12-5 and TRBJ2-5 for the parts outside the CDR3, the full variable domain is DARVTQTPRHKVTEMGQEVTMRCQPILGHNTVFWYRQTMMQGLELLAYFRNRAPLDDSGMPKDRFSAEMPDATLATLKIQPSEPRDSAVYFCASGLVRGGQGRSYFGPGTRLLVL.

This clonotype has at least ten counts. The chain links TRBV12-3 or TRBV12-4 to TRBJ2-1; D ambiguous. The length of the CDR3 is 14 residues. The V end was cut by 6 bases, the J end by 1 base, with 10 bases between. The CDR3 DNA reads as TGTGCCAGCAGCCCTCTGGGGTCCTACAATGAGCAGTTCTTC. Translated: CASSPLGSYNEQFF.

This clonotype was seen repeatedly, ten times or more. The chain has TRBV28 and TRBJ1-5, with D hard to call. CDR1 is MDHEN and CDR2 is SYDVKM in the germline V gene. This CDR3 spans 11 amino acids. V was trimmed by 2 bases and J by 8 bases, leaving 4 bases between them. This chain's CDR3 is CASSLREPQHF. The CDR3 nucleotides are TGTGCCAGCAGTTTAAGGGAGCCCCAGCATTTT.

A remark on this clonotype: A far larger clone lies a single base away; this is likely a read error. CDR3 residues: CASSETGTSGYNEQYF. The CDR3 region has the DNA TGTGCCAGCAGCGAGACCGGGACTAGCGGGTACAATGAGCAGTACTTC. This rearrangement joins TRBV12-3 or TRBV12-4 to TRBJ2-7, with 12 bases identical to TRBD2. J lost 7 bases, V lost 6 bases, and 13 bases had no gene match. The CDR3 runs 16 residues.

This clonotype was counted ten times or more. V gene TRBV20-1 combines with J gene TRBJ2-1, with D perhaps TRBD1 (7 bases). The CDR3 is 12 amino acids. Germline CDR1 DFQATT, CDR2 SNEGSKA (reference sequence). The V gene lost 2 bases and the J gene lost 9 bases, with 11 bases spanning the gap. This chain's CDR3 is CSARRQGGEQFF. CDR3 sequence (DNA): TGCAGTGCTAGACGACAGGGAGGTGAGCAGTTCTTC.